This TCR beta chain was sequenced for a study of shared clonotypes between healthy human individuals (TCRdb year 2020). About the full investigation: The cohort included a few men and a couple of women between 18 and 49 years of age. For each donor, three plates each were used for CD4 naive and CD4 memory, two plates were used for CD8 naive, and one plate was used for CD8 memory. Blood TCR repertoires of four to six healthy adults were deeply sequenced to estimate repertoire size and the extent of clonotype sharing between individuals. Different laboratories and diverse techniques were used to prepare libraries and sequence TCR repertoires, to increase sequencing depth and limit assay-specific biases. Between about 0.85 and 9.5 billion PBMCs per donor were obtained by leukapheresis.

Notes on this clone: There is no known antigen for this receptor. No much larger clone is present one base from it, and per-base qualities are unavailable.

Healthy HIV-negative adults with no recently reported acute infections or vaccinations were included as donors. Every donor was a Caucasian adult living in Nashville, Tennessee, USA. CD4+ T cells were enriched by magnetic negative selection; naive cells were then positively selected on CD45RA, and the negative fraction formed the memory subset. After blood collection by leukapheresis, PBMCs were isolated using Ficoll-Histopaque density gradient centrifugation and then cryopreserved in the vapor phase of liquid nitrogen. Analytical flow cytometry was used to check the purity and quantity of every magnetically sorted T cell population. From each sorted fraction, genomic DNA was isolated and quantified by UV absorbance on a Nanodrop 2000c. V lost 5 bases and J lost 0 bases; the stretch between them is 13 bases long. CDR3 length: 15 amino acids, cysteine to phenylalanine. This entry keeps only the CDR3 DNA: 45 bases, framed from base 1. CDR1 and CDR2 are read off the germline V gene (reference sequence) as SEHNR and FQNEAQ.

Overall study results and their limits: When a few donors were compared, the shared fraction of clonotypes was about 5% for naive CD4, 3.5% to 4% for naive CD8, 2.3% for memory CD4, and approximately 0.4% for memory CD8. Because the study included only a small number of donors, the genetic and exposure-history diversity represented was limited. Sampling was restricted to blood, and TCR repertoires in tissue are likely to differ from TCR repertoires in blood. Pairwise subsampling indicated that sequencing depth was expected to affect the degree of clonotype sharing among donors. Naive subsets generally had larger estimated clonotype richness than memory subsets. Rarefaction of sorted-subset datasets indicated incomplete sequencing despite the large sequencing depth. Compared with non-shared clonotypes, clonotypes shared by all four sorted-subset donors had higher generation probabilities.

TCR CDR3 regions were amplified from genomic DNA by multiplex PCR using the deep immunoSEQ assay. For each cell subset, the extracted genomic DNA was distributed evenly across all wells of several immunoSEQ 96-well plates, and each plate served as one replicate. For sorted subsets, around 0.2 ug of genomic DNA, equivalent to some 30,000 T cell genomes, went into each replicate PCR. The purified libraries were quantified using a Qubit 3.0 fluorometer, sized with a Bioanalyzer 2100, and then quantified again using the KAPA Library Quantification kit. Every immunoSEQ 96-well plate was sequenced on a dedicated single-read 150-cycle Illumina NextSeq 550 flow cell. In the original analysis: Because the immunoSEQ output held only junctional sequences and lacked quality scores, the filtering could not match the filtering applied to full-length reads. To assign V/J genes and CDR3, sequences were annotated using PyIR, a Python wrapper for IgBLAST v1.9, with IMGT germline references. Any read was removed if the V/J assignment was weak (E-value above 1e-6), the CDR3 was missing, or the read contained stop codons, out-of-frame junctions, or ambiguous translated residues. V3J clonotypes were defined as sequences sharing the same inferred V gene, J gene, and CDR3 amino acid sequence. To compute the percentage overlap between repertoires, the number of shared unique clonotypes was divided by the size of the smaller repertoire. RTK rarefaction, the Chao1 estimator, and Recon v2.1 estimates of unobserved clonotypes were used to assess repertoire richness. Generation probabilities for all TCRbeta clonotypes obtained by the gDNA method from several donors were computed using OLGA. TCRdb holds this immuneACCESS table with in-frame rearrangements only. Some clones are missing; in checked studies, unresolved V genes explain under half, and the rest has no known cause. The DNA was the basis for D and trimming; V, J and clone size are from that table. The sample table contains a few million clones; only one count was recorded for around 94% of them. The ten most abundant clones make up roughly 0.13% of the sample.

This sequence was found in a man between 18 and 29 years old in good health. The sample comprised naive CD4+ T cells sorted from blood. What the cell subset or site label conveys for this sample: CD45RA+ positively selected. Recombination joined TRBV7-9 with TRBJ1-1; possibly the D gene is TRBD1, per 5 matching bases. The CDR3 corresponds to CASSRRGGMNTEAFF. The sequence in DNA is TGTGCCAGCAGCCGGCGTGGGGGGATGAACACTGAAGCTTTCTTT.